This T cell receptor (beta chain) was captured in a study of cytomegalovirus exposure and HLA in healthy donors. At the level of the study: Assignment to the Caucasian-associated ancestry cluster applied to roughly 80% of the approximately 380 genotyped donors.

With 60 Vbeta and 13 Jbeta primers, the PCR was carried out. Generated by immunoSEQ multiplex PCR, the TCRdb table keeps only in-frame clones and is missing some. The sample records under 300,000 clones, around 81% being singletons. Remarks on this clone: Its target is unknown.

V lost 7 bases to trimming and J lost 4 bases, with 17 bases between them. The CDR3 length is 14 residues. Germline CDR1 is SGHAT and CDR2 is FQNNGV. Regarding the study as a whole: Presence/absence analyses treated sequencing depth as roughly uniform across donors. Reports indicated that the classifier achieved high specificity and sensitivity in diagnosing cytomegalovirus status. In a later analysis, 15,000 to 20,000 TCR beta sequences were associated with HLA alleles at 0.05 false discovery rate.

The sequencing sample was made of PBMCs. The source of this sequence is a woman aged 55-75 years in good health and CMV-seropositive. The chain joins TRBV11-2 to TRBJ2-7, with D possibly TRBD2 on 5 matching bases. The CDR3 is CASTRSTSGYEQYF. The CDR3 DNA is TGTGCCAGCACCCGATCCACGTCGGGATACGAGCAGTACTTC.